Reported below is one TCR beta chain. This sample stems from a study of somatic mutations in cytotoxic T cells in rheumatoid arthritis. This CDR3 region has 14 residues. Germline-derived CDR1 and CDR2 are SGHRS and YFSETQ. With 2 bases removed from V and 1 base from J, the gap between germline ends came to 9 bases. Clones were read by immunoSEQ multiplex PCR, and TCRdb kept only the in-frame ones, dropping some. The sample yields roughly 32,000 clones, 82% seen once. This chain connects TRBV5-1 to TRBJ1-1, with D hard to call. The TCR was taken from an adult with rheumatoid arthritis. The sample was CD8+ T cells sorted from blood. The CDR3 DNA follows: TGCGCCAGCAGCTTCACCATATCGAACACTGAAGCTTTCTTT. Translation: CASSFTISNTEAFF.